A selection of T cell receptor beta chains follows, all from one sample in a study of shared clonotypes between healthy human individuals. Some clones are missing from TCRdb's copy, which holds only in-frame ones; the method was immunoSEQ multiplex PCR. This table has about 980,000 clones, over 60% appearing once. Sequencing was carried out using memory CD4+ T cells sorted from blood. The origin of the receptors is a man aged 18-30 years in good health. Each CDR3 is given with its conserved first and last residue. The order of the fields is V gene, D gene, J gene, clone size, CDR3 DNA, CDR3 protein. D genes are given only for firm matches. Expanded clones are given a class, and other clones once, few, many or no size at all.

>TRBV11-2|NA|TRBJ1-4|NA
TGTGCCAGCAGATCCCGTTCGGGTGGCACAAATGAAAAACTGTTTTTT
CASRSRSGGTNEKLFF
>TRBV6-6|NA|TRBJ2-7|NA
TGTGCCAGCAGTTACCCAACCGGGAGCTCCTACGAGCAGTACTTC
CASSYPTGSSYEQYF
>TRBV2|NA|TRBJ2-6|once
TGTGCCAGCTCTATAGAGGGCGCAGGATTCTCTGGGGCCAACGTCCTGACTTTC
CASSIEGAGFSGANVLTF
>TRBV6-1|TRBD1|TRBJ1-1|many
TGTGCCAGCAGTACAGGGGGGACTGAAGCTTTCTTT
CASSTGGTEAFF
>TRBV6-5|TRBD1|TRBJ1-4|NA
TGTGCCAGCAGTTACTCCGGGACAGGGGATGAAAAACTGTTTTTT
CASSYSGTGDEKLFF
>TRBV14|NA|TRBJ1-1|NA
TGTGCCAGCAGCCAAGATCCGACAGGTAGAGCTTTCTTT
CASSQDPTGRAFF
>TRBV7-2|NA|TRBJ2-3|few
TGTGCCAGCAGCCCGAGTACGTTCACAGATACGCAGTATTTT
CASSPSTFTDTQYF
>TRBV6-6|TRBD2|TRBJ2-1|NA
TGTGCCAGCAGTTACATAGCGGGAGCCTTCTACAATGAGCAGTTCTTC
CASSYIAGAFYNEQFF
>TRBV19|TRBD2|TRBJ2-1|NA
TGTGCCAGTAGTATTAGGACTAGCGGGTTCAATGAGCAGTTCTTC
CASSIRTSGFNEQFF
>TRBV7-2|NA|TRBJ2-5|NA
TGTGCCAGCAGCTTAAGGGAGGGGGCTATCGAGACCCAGTACTTC
CASSLREGAIETQYF
>TRBV29-1|NA|TRBJ1-4|NA
TGCAGCATAGCGGATGGGGTTTATGAAAAACTGTTTTTT
CSIADGVYEKLFF
>TRBV19|TRBD1|TRBJ2-2|NA
TGTGCCAGTGGGGACAGGGCGAACACCGGGGAGCTGTTTTTT
CASGDRANTGELFF